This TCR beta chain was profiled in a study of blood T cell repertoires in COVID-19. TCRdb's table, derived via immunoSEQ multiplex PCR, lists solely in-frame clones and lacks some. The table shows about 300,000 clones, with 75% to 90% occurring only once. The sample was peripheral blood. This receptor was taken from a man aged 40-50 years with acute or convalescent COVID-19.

In nucleotides, the CDR3 is TGTGCCAGCAGCCAAGATCCGGGGGTTTCCTACAATGAGCAGTTCTTC. Translated: CASSQDPGVSYNEQFF. The rearrangement joins TRBV3-1 (or the pseudogene TRBV3-2) to TRBJ2-1; the D gene is possibly TRBD2 (6 bases). From germline, CDR1 is LGHDT and CDR2 YNNKEL (reference sequence). The CDR3 totals 16 residues. The germline V and J ends were trimmed by 0 bases and 1 base, with 10 bases remaining between them.